This T cell receptor (beta chain) was sequenced for a study of blood T cells in healthy people across ages. Combining a sample-barcoded 5' primer with a J-beta primer mix, a second PCR ran for roughly 7 to 11 cycles. Using its own MiXCR run on the 5' RACE reads, TCRdb lists one record per CDR3 protein. In the table there are over 600,000 distinct CDR3 sequences, about 47% of which are singletons. This receptor was taken from a man aged 80 or over in good health. Sequenced: blood.

CDR3 DNA sequence: TGCAGTGCGTCGGGACTAGCGGGAAAACCGTACGAGCAGTACTTC. Translated: CSASGLAGKPYEQYF. The chain uses TRBV20-1 and TRBJ2-4; 13 bases agree with TRBD2. The J call may be mistaken, given a closer DNA end match to TRBJ2-7. This CDR3 spans 15 amino acids. Germline loops: CDR1 DFQATT, CDR2 SNEGSKA (reference sequence).